This T cell receptor beta chain stems from a study of T cell repertoires in cytomegalovirus infection. The overall study: CMV infection together with matching HLA type was indicated by public TCR beta signatures.

V was clipped by 2 bases and J by 1 base, with 10 bases between them. Per germline, CDR1 SGHKS and CDR2 YYEKEE (reference sequence). The CDR3 consists of 14 residues. This clonotype occurred many times. Antigen specificity is unknown. General study findings and limits: Clonotypes of TCR beta that were HLA-C-restricted and CMV-specific dominated the ex vivo response. Adding up the frequency of public TCR beta families identified people who carried CMV plus the relevant HLA.

TCRdb passed the reads through MiXCR, listing each CDR3 protein once. The top ten hold around 2.5% of the sample, which has just under 300,000 distinct CDR3 sequences, roughly a tenth seen once. The origin of this receptor is a human donor in good health (CMV status not recorded). Some clones in this sample may be carry-over from other donors' samples. The sequencing sample was made of PBMCs. The chain combines TRBV5-5 with TRBJ2-7; D might be TRBD2 (5 bases). For the CDR3, the DNA is TGTGCCAGCAGCTTCCTGACGGGGTCCTACGAGCAGTACTTC. This sequence encodes CASSFLTGSYEQYF. Supplemented by reference TRBV5-5 and TRBJ2-7, the full variable domain reads DAGVTQSPTHLIKTRGQQVTLRCSPISGHKSVSWYQQVLGQGPQFIFQYYEKEERGRGNFPDRFSARQFPNYSSELNVNALLLGDSALYLCASSFLTGSYEQYFGPGTRLTVT.